The clone carrying this T cell receptor (beta chain) was detected ten times or more. The time point: blood at routine non-recurrence follow-up after resection. This CDR3 spans 15 amino acids. The germline gives CDR1 DFQATT, CDR2 SNEGSKA (reference sequence). Deletions cut 5 bases from V and 1 base from J, with 16 bases between. The sample belongs to a study of spatial heterogeneity in lung cancer. The overall study: Follow-up PBMC specimens underwent sequencing when available; their median timing was about 2 years after resection. Raw sequencing reads included, on average, more than 8.5 appearances of each unique TCR and UMI combination.

TCRdb fed the 5' RACE reads into MiXCR, producing one record per CDR3 protein. The sample contains fewer than 45,000 distinct CDR3 sequences, approximately 10% of which appear only once. The chain employs TRBV20-1 and TRBJ2-3; D may be TRBD1 (7 bases). The sequence came from a female donor with early-stage non-small cell lung cancer. The sequenced sample was PBMCs, obtained at follow-up. In nucleotides, the CDR3 is TGCAGTGCTGTGCTTACAGGGGAGGGCACAGATACGCAGTATTTT. It codes for CSAVLTGEGTDTQYF.